The 9 T cell receptor beta chains in this list originate from one sample, sequenced in a study of cytomegalovirus exposure and HLA in healthy donors. PCR was performed using 60 Vbeta and 13 Jbeta primers. Repertoires were generated with immunoSEQ multiplex PCR, while TCRdb's copy carries only in-frame clones and drops some. This sample carries 55,000 to 70,000 clones, with 2.4% going to the ten biggest clones. Sequences were obtained from PBMCs. These receptors were taken from a female donor in good health and CMV-seropositive.

V and J are TRBV15 and TRBJ1-2, with D possibly matching TRBD1 (5 bases). Germline V gene data show CDR1 as LNHNV and CDR2 as YYDKDF (reference sequence). This CDR3 region has 18 residues. Trimming removed 0 bases at V and 2 bases at J, with 19 bases between. DNA for the CDR3: TGTGCCACCAGCAGAGAATCGGCAGGGCTTATCCAAAACTATGGCTACACCTTC. Translating gives CATSRESAGLIQNYGYTF.

CDR3 in amino acids: CASSEGTGGFPYEQYF. DNA of the CDR3: TGTGCCAGCAGCGAGGGAACAGGGGGTTTCCCCTACGAGCAGTACTTC. The V gene is TRBV7-9, the J gene TRBJ2-7; 8 bases align to TRBD1. With V trimmed by 5 bases and J by 2 bases, 11 bases remained unmatched. The CDR3 is 16 amino acids. CDR1 and CDR2 (germline): SEHNR, FQNEAQ (reference sequence).

The chain links TRBV6-4 to TRBJ2-1; D is possibly TRBD1 (7 bases). The V and J ends lost 0 bases and 8 bases respectively, with 17 bases between them. The CDR3 spans 16 residues. Germline V gene lookup returns CDR1 MRHNA and CDR2 SNTAGT. CDR3 nucleotide sequence: TGTGCCAGCAGTGACTCTAGCGGAGGGGGCAGCGATGAGCAGTTCTTC. Protein product: CASSDSSGGGSDEQFF.

The V gene is TRBV6-4, the J gene TRBJ2-6, with a tentative D call TRBD2 (5 bases). Trimming pared 3 bases from V and 4 bases from J, leaving 13 bases between. Germline CDR1 and CDR2: MRHNA and SNTAGT. The CDR3 has 16 residues. The CDR3 region has the DNA TGTGCCAGCAGTGAGGAGAGGGTATCCGGGGCCAACGTCCTGACTTTC. It yields the protein CASSEERVSGANVLTF.

The chain carries TRBV28 and TRBJ2-1; no firm D call. Looked up from germline, CDR1 is MDHEN and CDR2 is SYDVKM. The V and J ends lost 1 base and 5 bases respectively, with 9 bases between them. The CDR3 is made up of 14 amino acids. The CDR3 spells CASSLFAEDNEQFF. In DNA form, the CDR3 reads TGTGCCAGCAGTTTATTTGCCGAGGACAATGAGCAGTTCTTC.

The gene calls are TRBV4-1 and TRBJ1-5; D is uncertain. Looked up from germline, CDR1 is MGHRA and CDR2 is YSYEKL. This CDR3 spans 12 amino acids. Trimming pared 1 base from V and 7 bases from J, leaving 5 bases between. In DNA form, the CDR3 reads TGCGCCAGCAGCCAAGGCGGACAGCCCCAGCATTTT. Protein product: CASSQGGQPQHF.

V and J are TRBV4-1 and TRBJ2-1, with 14 positions matching TRBD2. The CDR3 has 16 amino acids. V was clipped by 5 bases and J by 7 bases; unmatched bases: 7. Germline V gene sequence: CDR1 MGHRA, CDR2 YSYEKL. CDR3 sequence (DNA): TGCGCCAGCAGCACTATGACTAGCGGGAGGGATAATGAGCAGTTCTTC. Protein product: CASSTMTSGRDNEQFF.

This sequence joins TRBV5-6 and TRBJ1-1; possible D gene TRBD1, 6 bases. Germline V lookup: CDR1 SGHDT, CDR2 YYEEEE. Trimming stripped 0 bases from V and 1 base from J, with 13 bases between. This CDR3 has 16 amino acids. DNA for the CDR3: TGTGCCAGCAGCTTGGCGGCAGGGGCGGAGAACACTGAAGCTTTCTTT. It specifies CASSLAAGAENTEAFF.

CDR3 nucleotide sequence: TGCAGCGTCGCGACAGGGGAGGGGTATGGCTACACCTTC. Translated: CSVATGEGYGYTF. The chain carries TRBV29-1 and TRBJ1-2; 8 nucleotides match TRBD1. In germline, CDR1 is SQVTM, CDR2 ANQGSEA. With V trimmed by 6 bases and J by 5 bases, 8 bases remained unmatched. This CDR3 contains 13 residues.